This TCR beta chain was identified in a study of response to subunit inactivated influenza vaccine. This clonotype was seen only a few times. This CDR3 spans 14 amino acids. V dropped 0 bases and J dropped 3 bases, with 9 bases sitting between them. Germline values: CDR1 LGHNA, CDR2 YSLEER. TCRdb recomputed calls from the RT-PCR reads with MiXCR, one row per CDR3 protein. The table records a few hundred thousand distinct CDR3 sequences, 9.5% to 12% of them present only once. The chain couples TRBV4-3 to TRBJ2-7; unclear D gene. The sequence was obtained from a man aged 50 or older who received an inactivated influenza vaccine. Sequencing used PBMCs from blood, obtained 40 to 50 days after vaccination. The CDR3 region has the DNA TGCGCCAGCAGCCAAGAGAAAGAGAGCTACGAGCAGTACTTC. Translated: CASSQEKESYEQYF.